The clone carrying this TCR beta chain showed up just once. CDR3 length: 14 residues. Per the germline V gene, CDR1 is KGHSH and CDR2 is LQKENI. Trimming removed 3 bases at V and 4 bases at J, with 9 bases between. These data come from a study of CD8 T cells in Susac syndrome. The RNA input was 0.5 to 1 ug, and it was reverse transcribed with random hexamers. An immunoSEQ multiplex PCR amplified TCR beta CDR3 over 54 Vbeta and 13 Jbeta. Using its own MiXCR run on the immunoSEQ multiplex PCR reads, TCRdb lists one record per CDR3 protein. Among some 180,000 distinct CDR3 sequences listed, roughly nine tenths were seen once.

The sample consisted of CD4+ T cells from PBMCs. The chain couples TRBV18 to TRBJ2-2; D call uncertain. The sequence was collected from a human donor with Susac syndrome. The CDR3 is CASSPLRSTGELFF. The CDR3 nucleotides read TGTGCCAGCTCACCGCTTCGGAGCACCGGGGAGCTGTTTTTT.